The clone carrying this T cell receptor beta chain was found a few times. Other DNA sequences within the sample encode an identical CDR3. V was pared by 5 bases and J by 0 bases, with 3 bases of the junction left unmatched. This CDR3 has 15 amino acids. The V gene's germline CDR1 is SEHNR and CDR2 FQNEAQ (reference sequence). Averaging about 116 mL, one heparinised blood draw came from each individual donor. Sorting based on CD45RO/CCR7/CD25/CD127/CD95/CD27 separated CD4+ naive, central memory, regulatory and stem cell-like memory cells. The study reverse transcribed the entire isolated RNA, so it sequenced expressed TCRB transcripts. This table comes from immunoSEQ multiplex PCR, and its TCRdb copy is limited to in-frame clones, with some not included. The sample contains about 370,000 clones, approximately 16% of which appear only once. This entry comes from a study of beta chain features in type 1 diabetes. Study details: Sorted cell examination encompassed 100,000,000 or so cells across all samples.

Material: naive CD4+ T cells from blood. This sequence originates from a woman aged 18-29 years in good health. This chain uses TRBV7-9 with TRBJ2-1; TRBD1 matches at 8 bases. For the CDR3, the DNA is TGTGCCAGCAGCCCTACAGGGGGCTCCTACAATGAGCAGTTCTTC. As protein: CASSPTGGSYNEQFF.